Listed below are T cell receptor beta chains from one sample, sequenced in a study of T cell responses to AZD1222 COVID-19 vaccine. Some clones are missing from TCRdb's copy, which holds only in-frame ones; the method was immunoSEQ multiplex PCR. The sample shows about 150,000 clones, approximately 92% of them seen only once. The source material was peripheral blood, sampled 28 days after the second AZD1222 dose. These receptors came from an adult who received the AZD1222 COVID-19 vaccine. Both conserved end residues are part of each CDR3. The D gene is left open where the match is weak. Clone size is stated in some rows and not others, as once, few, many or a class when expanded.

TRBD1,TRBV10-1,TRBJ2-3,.,TGCGCCAGCAGTGGGGGACAGGGGCCGGAAAGCACAGATACGCAGTATTTT,CASSGGQGPESTDTQYF
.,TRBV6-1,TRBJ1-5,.,TGTGCCAGCAGTGAAGCAGGGAACAATCAGCCCCAGCATTTT,CASSEAGNNQPQHF
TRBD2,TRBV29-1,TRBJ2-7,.,TGCAGCGTTGTTGGCCGGGGGGAGACCTACGAGCAGTACTTC,CSVVGRGETYEQYF
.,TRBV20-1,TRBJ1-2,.,TGCAGTGCTAGTTTGTTGGGGGGCGCGAAGGGCTACACCTTC,CSASLLGGAKGYTF
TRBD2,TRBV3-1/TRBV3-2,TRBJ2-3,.,TGTGCCAGCAGCCAAGGTGATAGCGGGAAGTTGTATTTT,CASSQGDSGKLYF
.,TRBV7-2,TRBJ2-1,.,TGTGCCAGCAGCCCCGTGGGGCTAGACAGGGAGCAGTTCTTC,CASSPVGLDREQFF
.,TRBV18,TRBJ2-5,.,TGTGCCAGCTCACCCCCTATGGGTCAAGAGACCCAGTACTTC,CASSPPMGQETQYF
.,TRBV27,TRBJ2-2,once,TGTGCCAGCAGGACCTGGGGATTGACCACCGGGGAGCTGTTTTTT,CASRTWGLTTGELFF
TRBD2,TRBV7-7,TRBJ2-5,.,TGTGCCAGCAGCTTAGGGGGACTAGCGGGGAGAGAGACCCAGTACTTC,CASSLGGLAGRETQYF
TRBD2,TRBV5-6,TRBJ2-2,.,TGTGCCAGCTTCCTTGAGGCTAGCGGGAGTTCCGGGGAGCTGTTTTTT,CASFLEASGSSGELFF
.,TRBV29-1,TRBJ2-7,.,TGCAGCGTTACTGACAGACGTTCATCCTACGAGCAGTACTTC,CSVTDRRSSYEQYF
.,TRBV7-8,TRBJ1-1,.,TGTGCCAGCAGCTCTGAACTGAACACTGAAGCTTTCTTT,CASSSELNTEAFF
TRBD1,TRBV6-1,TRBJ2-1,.,TGTGCCAGCAGTGAAATTCTCGGGACAGGGGGCGACAATGAGCAGTTCTTC,CASSEILGTGGDNEQFF
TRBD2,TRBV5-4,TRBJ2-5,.,TGTGCCAGCAGCTCGGGGGGGGAGCAAGAGACCCAGTACTTC,CASSSGGEQETQYF
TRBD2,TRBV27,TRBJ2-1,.,TGTGCCAGCAGTTTATCAGCGGGAGCTACCAATGAGCAGTTCTTC,CASSLSAGATNEQFF
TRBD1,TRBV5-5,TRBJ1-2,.,TGTGCCAGCAGCCCGAGCGAGGGGGCCTATGGCTACACCTTC,CASSPSEGAYGYTF
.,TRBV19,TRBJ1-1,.,TGTGCCAGTAGTGAACAGGGTTCGAACACTGAAGCTTTCTTT,CASSEQGSNTEAFF
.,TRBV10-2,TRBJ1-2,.,TGCGCCAGCAGTGAGTCTCTGGCGAGCGGCTACACCTTC,CASSESLASGYTF
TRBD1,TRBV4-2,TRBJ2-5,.,TGTGCCAGCAGCCAACCTACCGGGACAGGGGTGGAAGAGACCCAGTACTTC,CASSQPTGTGVEETQYF
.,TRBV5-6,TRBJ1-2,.,TGTGCCAGCAGCCGAGACAGATCCATCTATGGCTACACCTTC,CASSRDRSIYGYTF
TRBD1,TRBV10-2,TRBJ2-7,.,TGCGCCAGCAGTTCCGGGACAGGAGGCTCCTACGAGCAGTACTTC,CASSSGTGGSYEQYF
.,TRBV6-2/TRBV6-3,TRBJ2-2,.,TGTGCCAGCAGTTCACCCGGACGGACCGGGGAGCTGTTTTTT,CASSSPGRTGELFF
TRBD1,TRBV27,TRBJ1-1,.,TGTGCCAGCAGTTCCCTACCCCCGGGACAGGGTGAAGCTTTCTTT,CASSSLPPGQGEAFF
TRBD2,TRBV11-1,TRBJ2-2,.,TGTGCCAGCAGCTTGATACTAGCGGGAGCGGGCGGGGAGCTGTTTTTT,CASSLILAGAGGELFF
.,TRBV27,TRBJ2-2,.,TGTGCCAGCAGACGGACACAGAACACCGGGGAGCTGTTTTTT,CASRRTQNTGELFF
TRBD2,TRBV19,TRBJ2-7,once,TGTGCCAGTAGTATTCCGGGACTAGCGGGGTCGGCCGAGCAGTACTTC,CASSIPGLAGSAEQYF
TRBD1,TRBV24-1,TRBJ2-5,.,TGTGCCACCAGTGACCCGACAGGGGAAAGAGTTGAGACCCAGTACTTC,CATSDPTGERVETQYF
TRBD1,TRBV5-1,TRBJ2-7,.,TGCGCCAGCAGCGTTACAGGGGGCGCCTCCTACGAGCAGTACTTC,CASSVTGGASYEQYF
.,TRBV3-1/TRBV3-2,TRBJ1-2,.,TGTGCCAGCAGCCAAGACAATCCGCGGATCCACACCTTC,CASSQDNPRIHTF
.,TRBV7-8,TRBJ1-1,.,TGTGCCAGCAGCTTAGGACAAGCTAAAAGAGCGAACACTGAAGCTTTCTTT,CASSLGQAKRANTEAFF
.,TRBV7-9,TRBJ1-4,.,TGTGCCAGCAGCCTACGAGGGCAGACGGATGAAAAACTGTTTTTT,CASSLRGQTDEKLFF
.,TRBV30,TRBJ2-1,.,TGTGCCTGGAGTGTACGGCCCCCCCTCCCCCGGAAGGGGTACAATGAGCAGTTCTTC,CAWSVRPPLPRKGYNEQFF
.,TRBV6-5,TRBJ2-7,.,TGTGCCAGCAGCGGGGGGACAGGTCTCTCCTACGAGCAGTACTTC,CASSGGTGLSYEQYF
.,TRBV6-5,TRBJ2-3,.,TGTGCCAGCAGTTCTCCGGGCGCAGATACGCAGTATTTT,CASSSPGADTQYF
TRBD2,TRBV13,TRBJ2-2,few,TGTGCCAGCAGCTCGCCTTGGACTAGCGGGGAGAACACCGGGGAGCTGTTTTTT,CASSSPWTSGENTGELFF
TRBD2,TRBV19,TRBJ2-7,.,TGTGCCAGTAGCAAACTAGCGGGAGTGTCCGACGAGCAGTACTTC,CASSKLAGVSDEQYF
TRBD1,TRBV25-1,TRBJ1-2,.,TGTGCCAGCAGTGCAGGGACAGGGCGCTACTATGGCTACACCTTC,CASSAGTGRYYGYTF
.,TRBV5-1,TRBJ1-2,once,TGCGCCAGCAGCTTGGACAGTTTCTATGGCTACACCTTC,CASSLDSFYGYTF
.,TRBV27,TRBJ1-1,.,TGTGCCAGCAGCCTGGGGTATCACCTCGAAGCTTTCTTT,CASSLGYHLEAFF
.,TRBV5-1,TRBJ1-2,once,TGCGCCAGCAGCTTGGAGGTCCGGAATGGCTACACCTTC,CASSLEVRNGYTF
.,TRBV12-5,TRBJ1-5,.,TGTGCTAGTGCGGGAGGGGACGGGAATCAGCCCCAGCATTTT,CASAGGDGNQPQHF
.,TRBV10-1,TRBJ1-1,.,TGCGCCAGCAGTGCGGGACCCGGGAACACTGAAGCTTTCTTT,CASSAGPGNTEAFF
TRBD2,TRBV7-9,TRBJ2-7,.,TGTGCCAGCAGCTTATTCCCTAGCGGGAGTATGGACTCCTACGAGCAGTACTTC,CASSLFPSGSMDSYEQYF
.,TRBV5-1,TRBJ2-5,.,TGCGCCAGCAGCCCCGGGACGGCTCAAGAGACCCAGTACTTC,CASSPGTAQETQYF
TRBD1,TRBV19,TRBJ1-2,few,TGTGCCAGTAGTCCCCGACAGGGCGGCGGCTACACCTTC,CASSPRQGGGYTF
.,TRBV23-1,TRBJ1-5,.,TGCGCCAGCAGTCACCGGGGGGCAAGCAATCAGCCCCAGCATTTT,CASSHRGASNQPQHF
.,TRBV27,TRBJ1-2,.,TGTGCCAGCAGTTTTGAGGGGAACTATGGCTACACCTTC,CASSFEGNYGYTF
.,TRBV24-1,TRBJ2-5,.,TGTGCCACCAGTGACCCCGTCGACGGGGAGACCCAGTACTTC,CATSDPVDGETQYF